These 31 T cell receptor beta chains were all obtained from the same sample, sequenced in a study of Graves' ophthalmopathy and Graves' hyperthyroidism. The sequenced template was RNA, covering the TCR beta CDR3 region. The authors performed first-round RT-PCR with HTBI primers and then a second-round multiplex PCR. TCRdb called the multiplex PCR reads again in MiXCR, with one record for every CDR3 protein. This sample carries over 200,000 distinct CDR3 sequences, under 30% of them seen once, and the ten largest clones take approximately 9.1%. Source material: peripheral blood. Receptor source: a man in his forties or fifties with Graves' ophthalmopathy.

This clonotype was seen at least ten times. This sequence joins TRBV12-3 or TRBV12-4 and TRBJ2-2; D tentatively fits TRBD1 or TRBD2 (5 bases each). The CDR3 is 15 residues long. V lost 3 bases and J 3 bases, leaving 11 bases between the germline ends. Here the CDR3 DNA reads TGTGCCAGCAGTTTCAATTTGGGGGACACCGGGGAGCTGTTTTTT. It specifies CASSFNLGDTGELFF.

This chain's CDR3 is CASSLTGGDTEAFF. The CDR3 DNA sequence: TGTGCCAGCAGCTTAACAGGGGGCGATACTGAAGCTTTCTTT. The chain uses TRBV11-3 and TRBJ1-1, with 9 bases lining up with TRBD1. The CDR3 extends over 14 amino acids. Germline assignment: CDR1 SGHNT and CDR2 YENEEA. V was pared by 2 bases and J by 5 bases, with 3 bases of the junction left unmatched.

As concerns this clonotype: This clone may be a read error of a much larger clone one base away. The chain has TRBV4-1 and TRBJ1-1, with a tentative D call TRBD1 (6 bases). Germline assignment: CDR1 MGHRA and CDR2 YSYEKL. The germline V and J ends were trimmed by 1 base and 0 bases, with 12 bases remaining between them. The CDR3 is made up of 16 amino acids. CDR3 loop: CASSQARGAVNTEAFF. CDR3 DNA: TGCGCCAGCAGCCAAGCCCGGGGGGCGGTGAACACTGAAGCTTTCTTT.

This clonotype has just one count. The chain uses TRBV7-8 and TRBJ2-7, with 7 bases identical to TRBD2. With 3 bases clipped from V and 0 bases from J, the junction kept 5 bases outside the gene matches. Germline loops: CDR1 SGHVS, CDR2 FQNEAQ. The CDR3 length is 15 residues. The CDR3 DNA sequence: TGTGCCAGCAGCTTGGCGGGAGTGGTCTCCTACGAGCAGTACTTC. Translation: CASSLAGVVSYEQYF.

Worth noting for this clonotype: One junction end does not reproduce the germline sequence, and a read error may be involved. DNA of the CDR3: TGTGCCAGCAGTCTATGGGCGGCTAGCGGGAGGAACACCGGGGAGCTGCTTTTT. It yields the protein CASSLWAASGRNTGELLF. V usage is TRBV28 and J usage is TRBJ2-2, with 11 bases matching TRBD2. The CDR3 loop spans 18 amino acids. Germline V gene data show CDR1 as MDHEN and CDR2 as SYDVKM.

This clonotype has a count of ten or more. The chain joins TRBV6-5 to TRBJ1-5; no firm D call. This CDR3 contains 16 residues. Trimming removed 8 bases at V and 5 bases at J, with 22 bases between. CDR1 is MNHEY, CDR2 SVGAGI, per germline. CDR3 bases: TGTGCCAGCTTTCCCCTAGGACGGTCGCACGATCAGCCCCAGCATTTT. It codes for CASFPLGRSHDQPQHF.

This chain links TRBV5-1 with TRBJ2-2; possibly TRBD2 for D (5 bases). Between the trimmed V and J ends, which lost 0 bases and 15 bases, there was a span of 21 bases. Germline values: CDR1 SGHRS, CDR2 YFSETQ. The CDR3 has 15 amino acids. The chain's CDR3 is CASSLAAGMNGEVFF. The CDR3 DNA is TGCGCCAGCAGCTTGGCCGCAGGAATGAACGGGGAAGTGTTTTTT.

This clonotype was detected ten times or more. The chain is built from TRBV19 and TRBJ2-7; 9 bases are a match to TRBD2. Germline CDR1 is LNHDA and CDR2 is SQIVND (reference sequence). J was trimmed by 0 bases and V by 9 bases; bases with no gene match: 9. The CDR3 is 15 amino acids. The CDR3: CASTSASGNSYEQYF. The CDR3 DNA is TGTGCCAGCACAAGTGCTAGCGGGAACTCCTACGAGCAGTACTTC.

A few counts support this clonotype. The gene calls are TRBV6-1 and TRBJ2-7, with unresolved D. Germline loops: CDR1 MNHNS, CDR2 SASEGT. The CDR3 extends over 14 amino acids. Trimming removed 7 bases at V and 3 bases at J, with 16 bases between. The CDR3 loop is CASKNSGSNYEQYF. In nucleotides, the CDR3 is TGTGCCAGCAAGAATTCGGGCTCAAACTACGAGCAGTACTTC.

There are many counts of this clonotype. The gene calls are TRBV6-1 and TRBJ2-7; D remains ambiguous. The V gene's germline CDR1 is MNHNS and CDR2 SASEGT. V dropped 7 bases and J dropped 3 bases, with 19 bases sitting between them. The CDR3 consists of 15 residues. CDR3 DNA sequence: TGTGCCAGCACTAGGAATTCGCTAGACGTCTACGAGCAGTACTTC. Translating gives CASTRNSLDVYEQYF.

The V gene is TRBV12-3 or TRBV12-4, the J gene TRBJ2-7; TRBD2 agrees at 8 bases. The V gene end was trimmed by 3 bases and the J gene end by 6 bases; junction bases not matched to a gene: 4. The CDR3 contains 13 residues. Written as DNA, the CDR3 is TGTGCCAGCAGTTTCGGGGGGGGGCGCGAGCAGTACTTC. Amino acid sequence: CASSFGGGREQYF.

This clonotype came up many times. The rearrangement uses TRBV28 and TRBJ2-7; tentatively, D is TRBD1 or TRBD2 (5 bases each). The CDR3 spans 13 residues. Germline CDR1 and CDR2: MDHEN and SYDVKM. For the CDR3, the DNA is TGTGTCAGAATGACCGGGACGGCCTACGAGCAGTACTTC. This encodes CVRMTGTAYEQYF.

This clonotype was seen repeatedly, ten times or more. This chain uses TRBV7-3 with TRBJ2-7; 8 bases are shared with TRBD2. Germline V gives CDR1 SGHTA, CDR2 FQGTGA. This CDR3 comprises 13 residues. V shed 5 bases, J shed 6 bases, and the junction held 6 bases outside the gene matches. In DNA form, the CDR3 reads TGTGCCAGCAGCCAGGGACTAGATTTCGAGCAGTACTTC. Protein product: CASSQGLDFEQYF.

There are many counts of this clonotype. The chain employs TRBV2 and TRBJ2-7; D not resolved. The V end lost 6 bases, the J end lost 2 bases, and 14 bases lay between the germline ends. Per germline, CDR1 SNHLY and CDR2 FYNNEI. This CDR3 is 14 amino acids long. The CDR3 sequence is CASRNWGTTYEQYF. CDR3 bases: TGTGCCAGCAGGAACTGGGGTACGACCTACGAGCAGTACTTC.

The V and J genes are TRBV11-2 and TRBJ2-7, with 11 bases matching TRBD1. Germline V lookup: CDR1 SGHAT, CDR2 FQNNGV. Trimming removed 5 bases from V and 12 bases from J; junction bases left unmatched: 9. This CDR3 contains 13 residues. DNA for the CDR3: TGTGCCAGCAGCCCCCGGGACAGGGGGGACCGGTACTTC. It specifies CASSPRDRGDRYF.

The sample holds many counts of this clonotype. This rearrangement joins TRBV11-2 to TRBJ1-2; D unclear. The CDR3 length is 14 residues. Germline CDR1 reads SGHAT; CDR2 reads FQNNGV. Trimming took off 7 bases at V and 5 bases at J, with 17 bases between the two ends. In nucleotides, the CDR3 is TGTGCCAGCAAACCCCCAGAGGGAGAATATGGCTACACCTTC. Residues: CASKPPEGEYGYTF. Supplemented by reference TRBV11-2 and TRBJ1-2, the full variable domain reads EAGVAQSPRYKIIEKRQSVAFWCNPISGHATLYWYQQILGQGPKLLIQFQNNGVVDDSQLPKDRFSAERLKGVDSTLKIQPAKLEDSAVYLCASKPPEGEYGYTFGSGTRLTVV.

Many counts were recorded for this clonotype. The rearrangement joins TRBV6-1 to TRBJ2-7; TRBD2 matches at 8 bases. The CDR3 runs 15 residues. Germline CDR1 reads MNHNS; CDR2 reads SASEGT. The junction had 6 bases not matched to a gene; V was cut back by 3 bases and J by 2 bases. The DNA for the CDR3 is TGTGCCAGCAGTGACCAGAGCGGGAGTACCTACGAGCAGTACTTC. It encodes CASSDQSGSTYEQYF.

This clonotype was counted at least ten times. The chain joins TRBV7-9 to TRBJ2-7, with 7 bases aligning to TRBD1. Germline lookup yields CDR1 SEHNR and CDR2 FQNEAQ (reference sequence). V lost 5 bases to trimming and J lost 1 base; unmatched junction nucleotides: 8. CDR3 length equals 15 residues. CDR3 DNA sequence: TGTGCCAGCAGCAATACAGGGGAGTGGTCCTACGAGCAGTACTTC. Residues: CASSNTGEWSYEQYF.

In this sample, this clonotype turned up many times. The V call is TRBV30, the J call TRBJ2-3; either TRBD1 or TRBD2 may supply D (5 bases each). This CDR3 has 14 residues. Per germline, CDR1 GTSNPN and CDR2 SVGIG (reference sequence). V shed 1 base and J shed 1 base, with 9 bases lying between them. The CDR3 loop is CAWSGGYGTDTQYF. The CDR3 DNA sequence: TGTGCCTGGAGTGGGGGGTACGGCACAGATACGCAGTATTTT.

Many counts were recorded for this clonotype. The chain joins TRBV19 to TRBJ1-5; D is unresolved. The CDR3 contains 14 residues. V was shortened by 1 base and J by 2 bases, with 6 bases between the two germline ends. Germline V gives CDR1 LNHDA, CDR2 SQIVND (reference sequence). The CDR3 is CASSIGVGNQPQHF. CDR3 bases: TGTGCCAGTAGTATAGGAGTCGGCAATCAGCCCCAGCATTTT.

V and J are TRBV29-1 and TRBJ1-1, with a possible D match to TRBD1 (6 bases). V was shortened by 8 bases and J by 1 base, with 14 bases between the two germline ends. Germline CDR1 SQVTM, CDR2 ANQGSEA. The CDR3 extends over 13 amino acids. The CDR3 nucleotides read TGCAGCACTAAGGGGGTGAGGAACACTGAAGCTTTCTTT. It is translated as CSTKGVRNTEAFF. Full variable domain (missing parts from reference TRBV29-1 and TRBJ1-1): SAVISQKPSRDICQRGTSLTIQCQVDSQVTMMFWYRQQPGQSLTLIATANQGSEATYESGFVIDKFPISRPNLTFSTLTVSNMSPEDSSIYLCSTKGVRNTEAFFGQGTRLTVV.

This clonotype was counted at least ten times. CDR3: CSAPSPGFEAFF. As DNA, the CDR3 is TGCAGTGCCCCATCCCCCGGGTTTGAAGCTTTCTTT. This sequence joins TRBV20-1 and TRBJ1-1; D call uncertain. V was shortened by 6 bases and J by 7 bases, with 15 bases between the two germline ends. The CDR3 has 12 amino acids. The germline V gene encodes CDR1 DFQATT and CDR2 SNEGSKA (reference sequence).

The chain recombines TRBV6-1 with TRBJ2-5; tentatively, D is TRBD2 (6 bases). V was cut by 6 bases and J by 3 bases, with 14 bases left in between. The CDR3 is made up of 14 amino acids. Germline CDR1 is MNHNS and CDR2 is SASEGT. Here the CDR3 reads CASSRDPGEETQYF. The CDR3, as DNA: TGTGCCAGCAGCCGGGATCCGGGAGAAGAGACCCAGTACTTC.

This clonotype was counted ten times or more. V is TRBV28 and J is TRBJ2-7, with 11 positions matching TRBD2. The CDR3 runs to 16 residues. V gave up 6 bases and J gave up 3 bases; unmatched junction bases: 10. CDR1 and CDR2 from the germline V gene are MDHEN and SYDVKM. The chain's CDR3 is CASSSNLAGGFYEQYF. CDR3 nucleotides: TGTGCCAGCAGCTCCAATCTAGCGGGAGGTTTCTACGAGCAGTACTTC.

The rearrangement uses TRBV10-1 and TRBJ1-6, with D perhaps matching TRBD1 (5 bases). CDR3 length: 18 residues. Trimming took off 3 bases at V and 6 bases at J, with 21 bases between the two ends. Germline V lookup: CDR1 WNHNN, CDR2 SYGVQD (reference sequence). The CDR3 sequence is CASSDEEKGAGGNSPLHF. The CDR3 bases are TGCGCCAGCAGTGATGAAGAGAAAGGCGCCGGGGGTAATTCACCCCTCCACTTT.

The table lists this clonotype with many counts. CDR3: CAISDRGAYEQYF. The CDR3 DNA follows: TGTGCCATCAGTGACAGGGGTGCCTACGAGCAGTACTTC. This chain connects TRBV10-3 to TRBJ2-7; TRBD1 might be the D (6 bases). Trimming cost V 3 bases and J 2 bases, with 8 bases left between them. Germline CDR1 ENHRY, CDR2 SYGVKD. The length of the CDR3 is 13 residues.

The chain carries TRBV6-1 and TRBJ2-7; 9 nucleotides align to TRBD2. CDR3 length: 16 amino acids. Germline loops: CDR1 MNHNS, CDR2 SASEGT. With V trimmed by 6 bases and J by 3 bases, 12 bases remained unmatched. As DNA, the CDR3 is TGTGCCAGCAGAACGCCTATTAGCGGGAGAGTCTACGAGCAGTACTTC. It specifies CASRTPISGRVYEQYF.

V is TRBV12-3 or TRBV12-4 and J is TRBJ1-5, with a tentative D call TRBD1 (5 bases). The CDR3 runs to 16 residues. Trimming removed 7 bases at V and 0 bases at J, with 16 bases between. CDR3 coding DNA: TGTGCCAGCACCCTAGGTACAGGTTTTAGCAATCAGCCCCAGCATTTT. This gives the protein CASTLGTGFSNQPQHF.

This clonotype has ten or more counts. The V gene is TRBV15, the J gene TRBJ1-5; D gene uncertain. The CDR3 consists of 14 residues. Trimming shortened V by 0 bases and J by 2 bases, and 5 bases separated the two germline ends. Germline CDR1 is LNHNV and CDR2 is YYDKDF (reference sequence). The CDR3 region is CATSRDKGNQPQHF. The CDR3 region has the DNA TGTGCCACCAGCAGAGATAAGGGCAATCAGCCCCAGCATTTT.

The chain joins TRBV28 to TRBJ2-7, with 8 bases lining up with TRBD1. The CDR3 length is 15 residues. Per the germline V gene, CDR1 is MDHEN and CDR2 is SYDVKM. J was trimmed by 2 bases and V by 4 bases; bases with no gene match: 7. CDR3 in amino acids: CASSSAGTGTYEQYF. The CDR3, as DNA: TGTGCCAGCAGTTCAGCCGGGACAGGTACCTACGAGCAGTACTTC.

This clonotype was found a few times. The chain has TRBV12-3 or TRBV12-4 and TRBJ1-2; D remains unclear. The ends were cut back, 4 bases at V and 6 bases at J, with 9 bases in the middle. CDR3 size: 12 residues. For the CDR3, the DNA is TGTGCCAGCAGTTCTGGAATCAATGGCTACACCTTC. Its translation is CASSSGINGYTF.